The 11 T cell receptor beta chains listed next were all sequenced from one sample in a study of cytomegalovirus exposure and HLA in healthy donors. It was with 60 Vbeta and 13 Jbeta primers that the PCR ran. The method was immunoSEQ multiplex PCR; TCRdb's version includes in-frame clones alone and lacks a portion of them. Here the sample spans some 160,000 clones, around 79% being singletons. The sample comprised PBMCs. The receptors shown here come from a woman in her 50s in good health and CMV-seronegative.

The rearrangement links TRBV29-1 to TRBJ2-4; TRBD1 might be the D (5 bases). V was pared by 4 bases and J by 10 bases, with 20 bases between. Germline CDR1 reads SQVTM; CDR2 reads ANQGSEA. The CDR3 runs 14 residues. CDR3 residues: CSVVGSLGVGIQYF. In nucleotides, the CDR3 is TGCAGCGTTGTTGGTAGTCTAGGGGTCGGGATTCAGTACTTC.

This clone has just one count. This rearrangement joins TRBV20-1 to TRBJ2-5; TRBD2 might be the D (5 bases). Germline V CDR1 and CDR2: DFQATT, SNEGSKA (reference sequence). The length of the CDR3 is 11 residues. The CDR3 DNA is TGCAGATCGGACTTACAAGAGACCCAGTACTTC. The encoded protein is CRSDLQETQYF.

This chain uses TRBV9 with TRBJ2-1, with 9 bases aligning to TRBD1. Germline V CDR1 and CDR2: SGDLS, YYNGEE. The CDR3 totals 16 residues. V was clipped by 4 bases and J by 5 bases; unmatched bases: 10. The CDR3 is CASSIGPGQGHNEQFF. The CDR3, as DNA: TGTGCCAGCAGCATAGGGCCGGGACAGGGTCACAATGAGCAGTTCTTC.

The V call is TRBV2, the J call TRBJ2-5, with TRBD2 identical over 9 bases. V dropped 4 bases and J dropped 3; count of bases not matched to a gene: 9. The CDR3 has 16 amino acids. CDR1 SNHLY and CDR2 FYNNEI come from the germline V gene. DNA for the CDR3: TGTGCCAGCAGTGTCGCGCGGGAGCGGGAGGAAGAGACCCAGTACTTC. It is translated as CASSVAREREEETQYF.

There are a few counts of this clone. The sample has other DNA sequences that encode this CDR3 too. J is TRBJ2-5 and V is TRBV7-2; D might be TRBD2 (5 bases). The ends were cut back, 5 bases at V and 4 bases at J, with 11 bases in the middle. Looked up from germline, CDR1 is SGHTA and CDR2 is FQGNSA. This CDR3 comprises 13 residues. CDR3 region: CASSLSGGETQYF. The DNA of the CDR3 is TGTGCCAGCAGCCTATCAGGAGGAGAGACCCAGTACTTC.

The rearrangement links TRBV6-1 to TRBJ2-7; TRBD1 might be the D (6 bases). V lost 2 bases, J lost 7 bases, and 18 bases lay in between. The CDR3 loop spans 15 amino acids. CDR1 MNHNS and CDR2 SASEGT come from the germline V gene. The CDR3 sequence: CASSENGARGWEQYF. DNA of the CDR3: TGTGCCAGCAGTGAAAACGGGGCCAGGGGCTGGGAGCAGTACTTC.

The chain joins TRBV11-2 to TRBJ1-1; 8 nucleotides align to TRBD1. This CDR3 is 12 amino acids long. Germline V gene sequence: CDR1 SGHAT, CDR2 FQNNGV. V shed 2 bases, J shed 11 bases, and the junction held 4 bases outside the gene matches. The CDR3 sequence is CASSLLRQGAFF. As DNA, the CDR3 is TGTGCCAGCAGCTTATTACGACAGGGGGCTTTCTTT. Using reference TRBV11-2 and TRBJ1-1 for the parts outside the CDR3, the full variable domain is EAGVAQSPRYKIIEKRQSVAFWCNPISGHATLYWYQQILGQGPKLLIQFQNNGVVDDSQLPKDRFSAERLKGVDSTLKIQPAKLEDSAVYLCASSLLRQGAFFGQGTRLTVV.

J is TRBJ2-7 and V is TRBV12-2; TRBD2 is the table's D call, not checked against the DNA. TRBV12-2 is termed a pseudogene. The CDR3 totals 17 residues. The CDR3 nucleotides are TGTGCAAGTCGCTTAGCGATAAGGGAGATAGGCTCCTACGAGCAGTACTTC. Translated, it gives CASRLAIREIGSYEQYF.

This clone has a handful of counts. The CDR3 DNA reads TGTGCCAGCAGTCCTACAGGGGGGTACCAGCCCCAGCATTTT. Amino acid sequence: CASSPTGGYQPQHF. J is TRBJ1-5 and V is TRBV27; TRBD1 matches at 8 bases. The germline CDR1 and CDR2 sequences are MNHEY and SMNVEV (reference sequence). The V gene end was trimmed by 5 bases and the J gene end by 7 bases; junction bases not matched to a gene: 7. The CDR3 covers 14 residues.

V and J are TRBV6-5 and TRBJ1-2, with a tentative D call TRBD1 (5 bases). The V end lost 5 bases, the J end lost 4 bases, and 14 bases lay between the germline ends. CDR1 is MNHEY and CDR2 is SVGAGI in the germline V gene. The CDR3 extends over 14 amino acids. The CDR3 nucleotides read TGTGCCAGCAGTACAAATGACAGAGTCTATGGCTACACCTTC. Protein product: CASSTNDRVYGYTF.

The V gene is TRBV28, the J gene TRBJ1-2, with 7 bases lining up with TRBD1. Trimming took 6 bases from V and 4 from J; bases not matched to a gene: 14. The germline CDR1 and CDR2 sequences are MDHEN and SYDVKM. The CDR3 is made up of 16 amino acids. CDR3 loop: CASSQDQGGEVYGYTF. The CDR3 bases are TGTGCCAGCAGCCAGGATCAGGGGGGCGAGGTCTATGGCTACACCTTC.